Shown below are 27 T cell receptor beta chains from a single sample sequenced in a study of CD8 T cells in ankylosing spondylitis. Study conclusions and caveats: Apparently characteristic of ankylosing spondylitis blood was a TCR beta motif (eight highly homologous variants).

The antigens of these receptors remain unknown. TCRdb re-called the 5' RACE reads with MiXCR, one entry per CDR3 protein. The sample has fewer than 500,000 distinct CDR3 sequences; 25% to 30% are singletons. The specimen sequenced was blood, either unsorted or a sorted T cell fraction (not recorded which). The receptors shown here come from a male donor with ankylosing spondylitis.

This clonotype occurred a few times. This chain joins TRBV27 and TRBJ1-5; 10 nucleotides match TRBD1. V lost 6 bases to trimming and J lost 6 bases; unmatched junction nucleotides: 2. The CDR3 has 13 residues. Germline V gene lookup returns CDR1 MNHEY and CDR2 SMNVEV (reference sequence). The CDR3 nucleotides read TGTGCCAGCAGGACAGGGGGCGTTCAGCCCCAGCATTTT. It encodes CASRTGGVQPQHF.

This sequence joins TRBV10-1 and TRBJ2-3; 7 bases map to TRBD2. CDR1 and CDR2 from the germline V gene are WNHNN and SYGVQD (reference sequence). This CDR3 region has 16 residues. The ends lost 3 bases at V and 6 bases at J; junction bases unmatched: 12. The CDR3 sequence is CASSDLAGREPDTQYF. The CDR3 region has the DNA TGCGCCAGCAGTGACTTGGCGGGGCGGGAGCCGGATACGCAGTATTTT.

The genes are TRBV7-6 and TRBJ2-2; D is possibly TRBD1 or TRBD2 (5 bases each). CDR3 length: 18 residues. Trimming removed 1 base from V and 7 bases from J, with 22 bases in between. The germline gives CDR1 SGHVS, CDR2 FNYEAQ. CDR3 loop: CASSLVSVGTHQLGELFF. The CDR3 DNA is TGTGCCAGCAGCTTAGTGTCAGTGGGGACCCATCAGCTCGGGGAGCTGTTTTTT.

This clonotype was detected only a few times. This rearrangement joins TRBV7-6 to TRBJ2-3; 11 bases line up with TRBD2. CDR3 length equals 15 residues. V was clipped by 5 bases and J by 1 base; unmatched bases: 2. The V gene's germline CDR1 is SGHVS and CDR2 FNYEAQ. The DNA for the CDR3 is TGTGCCAGCAGCCGTAGCGGGAGGGGCACAGATACGCAGTATTTT. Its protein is CASSRSGRGTDTQYF.

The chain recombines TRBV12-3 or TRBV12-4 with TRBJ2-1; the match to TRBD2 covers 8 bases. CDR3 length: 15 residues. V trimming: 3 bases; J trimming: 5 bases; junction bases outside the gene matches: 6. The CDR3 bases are TGTGCCAGCAGTTTTCGAGCGGGAGTCCACAATGAGCAGTTCTTC. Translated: CASSFRAGVHNEQFF.

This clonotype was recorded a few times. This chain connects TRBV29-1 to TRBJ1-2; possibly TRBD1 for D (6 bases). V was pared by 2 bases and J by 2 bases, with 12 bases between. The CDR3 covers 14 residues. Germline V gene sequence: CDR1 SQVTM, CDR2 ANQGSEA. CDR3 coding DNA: TGCAGCGTTGAATGGGCAGGGGCGAACTATGGCTACACCTTC. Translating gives CSVEWAGANYGYTF.

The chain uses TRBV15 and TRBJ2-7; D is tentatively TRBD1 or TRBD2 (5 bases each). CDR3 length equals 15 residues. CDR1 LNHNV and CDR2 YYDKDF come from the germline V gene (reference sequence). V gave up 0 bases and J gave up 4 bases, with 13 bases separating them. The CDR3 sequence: CATSRDPGGLYEQYV. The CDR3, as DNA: TGTGCCACCAGCAGAGACCCTGGGGGTCTGTACGAGCAGTACGTC.

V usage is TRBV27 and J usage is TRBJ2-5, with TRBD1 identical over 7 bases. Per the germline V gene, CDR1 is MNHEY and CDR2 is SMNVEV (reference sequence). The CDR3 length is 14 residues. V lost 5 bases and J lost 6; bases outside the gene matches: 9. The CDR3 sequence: CASSDRQGSKTQYF. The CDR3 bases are TGTGCCAGCAGTGATAGACAGGGTAGCAAGACCCAGTACTTC.

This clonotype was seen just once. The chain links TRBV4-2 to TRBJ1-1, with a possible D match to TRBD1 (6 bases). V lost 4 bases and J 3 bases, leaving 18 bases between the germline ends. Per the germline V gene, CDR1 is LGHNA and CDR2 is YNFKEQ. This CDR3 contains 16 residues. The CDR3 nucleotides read TGTGCCAGCAGCCGGGTTTTACAGGGTCCGGACACTGAAGCTTTCTTT. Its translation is CASSRVLQGPDTEAFF.

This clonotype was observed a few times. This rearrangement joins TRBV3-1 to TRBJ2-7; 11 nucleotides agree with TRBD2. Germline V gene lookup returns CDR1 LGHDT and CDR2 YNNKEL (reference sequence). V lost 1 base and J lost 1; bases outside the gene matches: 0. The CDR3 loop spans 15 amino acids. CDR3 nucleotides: TGTGCCAGCAGCCAAGGACTAGCGGGATCCTACGAGCAGTACGTC. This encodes CASSQGLAGSYEQYV.

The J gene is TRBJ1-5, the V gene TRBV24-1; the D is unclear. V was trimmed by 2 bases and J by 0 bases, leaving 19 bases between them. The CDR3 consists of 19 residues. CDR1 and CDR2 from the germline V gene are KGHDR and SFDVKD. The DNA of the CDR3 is TGTGCCACCAGTGATTATGAGGGTTGGCCCCTCTATAGCAATCAGCCCCAGCATTTT. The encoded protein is CATSDYEGWPLYSNQPQHF.

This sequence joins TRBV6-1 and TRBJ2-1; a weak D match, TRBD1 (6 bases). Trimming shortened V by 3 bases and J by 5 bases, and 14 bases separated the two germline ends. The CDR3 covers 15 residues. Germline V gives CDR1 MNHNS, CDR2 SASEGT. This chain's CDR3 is CASSDPRQGNNEQFF. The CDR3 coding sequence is TGTGCCAGCAGTGACCCTCGTCAGGGGAACAATGAGCAGTTCTTC.

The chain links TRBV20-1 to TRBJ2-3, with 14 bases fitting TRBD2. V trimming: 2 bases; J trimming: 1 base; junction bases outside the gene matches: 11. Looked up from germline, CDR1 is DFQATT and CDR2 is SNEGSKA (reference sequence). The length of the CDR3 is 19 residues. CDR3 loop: CSARPPPGLAGARTDTQYF. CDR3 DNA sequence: TGCAGTGCTAGACCGCCCCCGGGACTAGCGGGAGCTCGCACAGATACGCAGTATTTT.

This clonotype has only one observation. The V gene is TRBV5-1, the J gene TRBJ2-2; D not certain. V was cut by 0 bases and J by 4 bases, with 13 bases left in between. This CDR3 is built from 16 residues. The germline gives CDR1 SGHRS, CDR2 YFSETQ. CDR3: CASSLGEYLATGELFF. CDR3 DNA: TGCGCCAGCAGCTTGGGGGAATACTTGGCCACCGGGGAGCTGTTTTTT.

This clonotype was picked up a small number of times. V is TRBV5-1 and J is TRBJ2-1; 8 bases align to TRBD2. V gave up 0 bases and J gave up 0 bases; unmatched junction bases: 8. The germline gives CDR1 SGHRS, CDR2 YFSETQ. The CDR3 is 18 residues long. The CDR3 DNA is TGCGCCAGCAGCTTGGTAAGGGCTAGCGGGCTCTCCTACAATGAGCAGTTCTTC. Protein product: CASSLVRASGLSYNEQFF.

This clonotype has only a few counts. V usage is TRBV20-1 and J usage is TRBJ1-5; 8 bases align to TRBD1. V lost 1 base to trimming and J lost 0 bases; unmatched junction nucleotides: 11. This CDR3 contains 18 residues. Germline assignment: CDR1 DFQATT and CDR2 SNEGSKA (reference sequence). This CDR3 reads CSARAVRDRGFSNQPQHF. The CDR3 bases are TGCAGTGCTAGAGCCGTAAGAGACAGGGGTTTTAGCAATCAGCCCCAGCATTTT.

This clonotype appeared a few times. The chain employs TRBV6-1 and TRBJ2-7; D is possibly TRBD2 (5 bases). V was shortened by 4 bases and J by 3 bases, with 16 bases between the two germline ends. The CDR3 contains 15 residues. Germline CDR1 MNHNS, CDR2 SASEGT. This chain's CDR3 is CASSGARSGYYEQYV. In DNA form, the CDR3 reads TGTGCCAGCAGTGGCGCTCGAAGCGGATACTACGAGCAGTACGTC.

CDR3 coding DNA: TGTGCCAGCAGTTTAGGAGGCGGAGTGGACACCGGGGAGCTGTTTTTT. It is translated as CASSLGGGVDTGELFF. The chain employs TRBV12-3 or TRBV12-4 and TRBJ2-2; D gene unclear. The CDR3 is 16 residues long. Deletions cut 1 base from V and 3 bases from J, with 12 bases between.

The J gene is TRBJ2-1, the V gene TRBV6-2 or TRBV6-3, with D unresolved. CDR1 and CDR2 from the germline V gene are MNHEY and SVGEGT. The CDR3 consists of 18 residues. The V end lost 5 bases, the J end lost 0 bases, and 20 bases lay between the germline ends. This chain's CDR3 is CASSVTMGGMSSYNEQFF. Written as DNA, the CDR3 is TGTGCCAGCAGTGTCACTATGGGTGGAATGAGCTCCTACAATGAGCAGTTCTTC.

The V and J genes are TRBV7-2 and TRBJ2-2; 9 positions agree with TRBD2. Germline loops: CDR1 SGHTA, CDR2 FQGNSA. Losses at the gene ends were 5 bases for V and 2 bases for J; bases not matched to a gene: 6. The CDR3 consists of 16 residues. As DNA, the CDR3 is TGTGCCAGCAGCCCCCGACTAGCGGATAACACCGGGGAGCTGTTTTTT. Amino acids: CASSPRLADNTGELFF.

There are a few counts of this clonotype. CDR3: CSAQEGEQYF. CDR3 DNA sequence: TGCAGCGCCCAGGAAGGGGAGCAGTACTTC. V is TRBV29-1 and J is TRBJ2-7; D remains ambiguous. V lost 7 bases to trimming and J lost 7 bases, with 11 bases between them. Germline V gene data show CDR1 as SQVTM and CDR2 as ANQGSEA. The CDR3 contains 10 residues.

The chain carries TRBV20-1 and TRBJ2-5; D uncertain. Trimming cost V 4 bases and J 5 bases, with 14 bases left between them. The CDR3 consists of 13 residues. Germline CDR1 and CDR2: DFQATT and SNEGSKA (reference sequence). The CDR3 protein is CSAKSGFSETQYF. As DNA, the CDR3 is TGCAGTGCTAAGAGTGGGTTCTCGGAGACCCAGTACTTC.

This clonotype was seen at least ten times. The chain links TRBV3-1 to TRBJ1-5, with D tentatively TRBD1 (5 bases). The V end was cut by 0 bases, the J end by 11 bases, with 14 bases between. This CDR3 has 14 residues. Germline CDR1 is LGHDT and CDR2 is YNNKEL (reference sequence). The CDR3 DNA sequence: TGTGCCAGCAGCCAAGATAGTGAAGGAGGGGCCCAGCATTTT. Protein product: CASSQDSEGGAQHF.

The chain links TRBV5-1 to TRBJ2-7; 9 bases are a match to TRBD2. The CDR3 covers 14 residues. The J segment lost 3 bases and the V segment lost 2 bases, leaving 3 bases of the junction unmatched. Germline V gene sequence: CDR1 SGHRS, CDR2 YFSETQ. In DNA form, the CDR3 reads TGCGCCAGCAGCTTCTCTAGCGGGAACTACGAGCAGTACTTC. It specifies CASSFSSGNYEQYF.

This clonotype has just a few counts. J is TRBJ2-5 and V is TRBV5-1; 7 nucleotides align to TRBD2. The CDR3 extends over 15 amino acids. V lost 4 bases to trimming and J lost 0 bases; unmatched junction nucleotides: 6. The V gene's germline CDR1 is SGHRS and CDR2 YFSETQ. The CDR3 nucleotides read TGCGCCAGCAGCCCGGGACTAACCCACCAAGAGACCCAGTACTTC. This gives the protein CASSPGLTHQETQYF.

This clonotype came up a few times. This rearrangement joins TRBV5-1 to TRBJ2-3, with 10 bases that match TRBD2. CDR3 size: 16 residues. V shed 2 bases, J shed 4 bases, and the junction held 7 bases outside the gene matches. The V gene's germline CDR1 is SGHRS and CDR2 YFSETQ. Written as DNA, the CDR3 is TGCGCCAGCAGCTTCGGCTCGGGGACTAGCGCAGATACGCAGTATTTT. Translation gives CASSFGSGTSADTQYF. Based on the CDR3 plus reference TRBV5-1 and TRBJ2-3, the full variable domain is KAGVTQTPRYLIKTRGQQVTLSCSPISGHRSVSWYQQTPGQGLQFLFEYFSETQRNKGNFPGRFSGRQFSNSRSEMNVSTLELGDSALYLCASSFGSGTSADTQYFGPGTRLTVL.

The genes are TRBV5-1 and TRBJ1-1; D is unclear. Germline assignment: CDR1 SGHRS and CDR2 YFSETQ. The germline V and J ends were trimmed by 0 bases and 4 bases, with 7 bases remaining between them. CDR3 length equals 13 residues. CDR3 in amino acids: CASSLVRATEAFF. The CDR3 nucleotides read TGCGCCAGCAGCTTGGTAAGGGCCACTGAAGCTTTCTTT.